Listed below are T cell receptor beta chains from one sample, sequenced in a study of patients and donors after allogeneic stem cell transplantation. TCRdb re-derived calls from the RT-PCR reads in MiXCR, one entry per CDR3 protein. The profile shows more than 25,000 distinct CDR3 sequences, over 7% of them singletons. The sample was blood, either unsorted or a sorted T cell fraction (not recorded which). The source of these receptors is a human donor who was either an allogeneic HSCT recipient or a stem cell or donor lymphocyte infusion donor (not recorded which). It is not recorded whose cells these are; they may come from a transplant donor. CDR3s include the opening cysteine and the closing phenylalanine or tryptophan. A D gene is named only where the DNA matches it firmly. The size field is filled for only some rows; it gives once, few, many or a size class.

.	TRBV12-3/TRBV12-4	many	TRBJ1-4	TGTGCCAGCAGTTTGGAGACCGGGACACGCCTGGAAAAACTGTTTTTT	CASSLETGTRLEKLFF
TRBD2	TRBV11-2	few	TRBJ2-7	TGTGCCAGCAGCTTAGATGCCCCTCTAGCGGTGGGTGGGCAGTACTTC	CASSLDAPLAVGGQYF
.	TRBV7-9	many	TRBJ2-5	TGTGCCAGCAGCTTAGCGGGGGGCAAAGAGACCCAGTACTTC	CASSLAGGKETQYF
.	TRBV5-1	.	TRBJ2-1	TGCGCCAGCAGCTTGAGTACCTACAATGAGCAGTTCTTC	CASSLSTYNEQFF
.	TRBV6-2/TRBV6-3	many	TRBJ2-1	TGTGCCAGCAGTTACCAACAAACTCGGAATGAGCAGTTCTTC	CASSYQQTRNEQFF
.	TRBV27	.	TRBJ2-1	TGTGCCAGCCAAAGAAACAATGAGCAGTTCTTC	CASQRNNEQFF
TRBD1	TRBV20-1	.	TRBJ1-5	TGCAGTGTTTCCCAGGGGGAATTCGATCAGCCCCAGCATTTT	CSVSQGEFDQPQHF
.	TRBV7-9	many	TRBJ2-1	TGTGCCAGCAACAAAGCGAGGCGACGCTCCTACAATGAGCAGTTCTTC	CASNKARRRSYNEQFF
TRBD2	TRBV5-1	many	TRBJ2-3	TGCGCCAGCAGCTTGGGGACTAGTGGGGTGGGAGATACGCAGTATTTT	CASSLGTSGVGDTQYF
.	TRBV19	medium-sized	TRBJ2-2	TGTGCCAGTACCACCCCCCAGGGGACGAACACCGGGGAGCTGTTTTTT	CASTTPQGTNTGELFF
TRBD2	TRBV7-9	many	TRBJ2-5	TGTGCCAGCAGCGAGGGAGGACTAGCGGGCGAGACCCAGTACTTC	CASSEGGLAGETQYF
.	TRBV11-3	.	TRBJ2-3	TGTGCCAGCAGCTTAATTGGGGGCACAGATACGCAGTATTTT	CASSLIGGTDTQYF
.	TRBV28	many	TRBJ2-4	TGTGCCAGCAGTTCGATAGCCAAAAACATTCAGTACTTC	CASSSIAKNIQYF
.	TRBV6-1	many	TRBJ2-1	TGTGCCAGCAGTGATATCGGGGCAGGAAAATACAATGAGCAGTTCTTC	CASSDIGAGKYNEQFF
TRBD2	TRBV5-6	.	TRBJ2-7	TGTGCCAGCAGCTGGGAGGGTTACGAGCAGTACTTC	CASSWEGYEQYF
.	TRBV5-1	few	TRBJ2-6	TGCGCCAGCAGCTTACCGACAGGAACCGGGGCCAACGTCCTGACTTTC	CASSLPTGTGANVLTF
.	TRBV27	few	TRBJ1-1	TGTGCCAGCAGTTTATCGGGGACTGAGAACACTGAAGCTTTCTTT	CASSLSGTENTEAFF
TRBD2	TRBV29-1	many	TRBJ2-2	TGCAGTCCCTTAGAGACTAGCGGGAAAAACACCGGGGAGCTGTTTTTT	CSPLETSGKNTGELFF
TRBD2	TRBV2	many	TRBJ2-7	TGTGCCAGCAGTGAAGCTGGGGCTAGCGGTTACGAGCAGTACTTC	CASSEAGASGYEQYF
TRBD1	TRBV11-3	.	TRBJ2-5	TGTGCCAGCAGCTCCCCGACTAGGGGACAGGGGACCCAGTACTTC	CASSSPTRGQGTQYF
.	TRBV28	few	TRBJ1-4	TGTGCCAGCAGTCCCGCGACCGGCGCTAATGAAAAACTGTTTTTT	CASSPATGANEKLFF
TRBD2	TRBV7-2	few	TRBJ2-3	TGTGCCAGCAGCTTATCTAGCGGGGGGGGAGATACGCAGTATTTT	CASSLSSGGGDTQYF
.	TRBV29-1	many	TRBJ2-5	TGCAGCGTCAGTGGGGGACGGGGGCAAGAGACCCAGTACTTC	CSVSGGRGQETQYF
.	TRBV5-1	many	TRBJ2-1	TGCGCCAGCAGCTTCTTCAGAGATTACAATGAGCAGTTCTTC	CASSFFRDYNEQFF
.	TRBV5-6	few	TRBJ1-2	TGTGCCAGCAGCTTGCCTCCCGGGGCCTATGGCTACACCTTC	CASSLPPGAYGYTF
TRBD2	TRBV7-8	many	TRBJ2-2	TGTGCCAGCACCAGACTAGCTTTCCAGGACACCGGGGAGCTGTTTTTT	CASTRLAFQDTGELFF
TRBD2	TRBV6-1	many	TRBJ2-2	TGTGCCAGCACACTAGCGGGGTCCCTATCAACCGGGGAGCTGTTTTTT	CASTLAGSLSTGELFF
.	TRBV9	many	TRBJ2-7	TGTGCCAGCAGCGCCCGTAGAGGAAACAGGTGGCTTCCCTACGAGCAGTACTTC	CASSARRGNRWLPYEQYF
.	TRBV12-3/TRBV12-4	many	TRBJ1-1	TGTGCCAGCAGCACAAACCGGGACACTGAAGCTTTCTTT	CASSTNRDTEAFF
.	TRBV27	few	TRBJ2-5	TGTGCCAGCAGTTTATTCCCCGGCCAAGAGACCCAGTACTTC	CASSLFPGQETQYF
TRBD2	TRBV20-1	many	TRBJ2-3	TGCAGTGCCGTCGGGGGGGCTAGCACAGATACGCAGTATTTT	CSAVGGASTDTQYF
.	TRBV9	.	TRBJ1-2	TGTGCCAGCAGCGCGCAGGGTTATGGCTACACCTTC	CASSAQGYGYTF
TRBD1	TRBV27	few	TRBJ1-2	TGTGCCAGCAGGACAGGGGGTCATTATGGCTACACCTTC	CASRTGGHYGYTF
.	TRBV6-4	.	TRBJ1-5	TGTGCCAGCAGTGCGGAGGAAGGTCAGCCCCAGCATTTT	CASSAEEGQPQHF
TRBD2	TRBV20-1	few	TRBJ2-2	TGCAGTGCTCAGGGACTAGCGGAGAACACCGGGGAGCTGTTTTTT	CSAQGLAENTGELFF
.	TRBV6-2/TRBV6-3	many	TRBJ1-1	TGTGCCAGCAGTTTGCACAGGGATGATGAAGCTTTCTTT	CASSLHRDDEAFF
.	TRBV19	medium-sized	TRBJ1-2	TGTGCCAGTAGTATAGATAACACACCAGGAAGGAATCGCTACACCTTC	CASSIDNTPGRNRYTF
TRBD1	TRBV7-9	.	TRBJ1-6	TGTGCCAGCAGCCGTGACAGGGGCTATTCACCCCTCCACTTT	CASSRDRGYSPLHF
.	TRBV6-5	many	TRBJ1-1	TGTGCCAGCAGTTTCTACAGGGACACTGAAGCTTTCTTT	CASSFYRDTEAFF
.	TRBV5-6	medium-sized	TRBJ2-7	TGTGCCAGCAGCCCGGGGGCAGCCGCAGGGTACGAGCAGTACTTC	CASSPGAAAGYEQYF
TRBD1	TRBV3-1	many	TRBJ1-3	TGTGCCAGCAGCCGCCAGACAGGGCCTGGAAACACCATATATTTT	CASSRQTGPGNTIYF
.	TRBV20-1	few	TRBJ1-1	TGCAGTGCTAAACAGCCGAACACTGAAGCTTTCTTT	CSAKQPNTEAFF
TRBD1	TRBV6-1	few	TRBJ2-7	TGTGCCAGCGTGGAAACAGGGGTAAGGGAGCAGTACTTC	CASVETGVREQYF
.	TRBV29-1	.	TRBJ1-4	TGCAGCGTGCAAACGGGGGACGGTGAAAAACTGTTTTTT	CSVQTGDGEKLFF
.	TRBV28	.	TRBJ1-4	TGTGCCAGCAGTTTCCGGGAAAAACTGTTTTTT	CASSFREKLFF
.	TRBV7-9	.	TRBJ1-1	TGTGCCAGCAGCCTAACGGGGGGGAACACTGAAGCTTTCTTT	CASSLTGGNTEAFF
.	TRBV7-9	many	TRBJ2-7	TGTGCCAGCAGCTCTGGGCCCCCCCGACAGTACTTC	CASSSGPPRQYF
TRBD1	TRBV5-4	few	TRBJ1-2	TGTGCCAGCAGCTTGCGGCAGGGGGCTGGTGGCTATGGCTACACCTTC	CASSLRQGAGGYGYTF
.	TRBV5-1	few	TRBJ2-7	TGCGCCAGCATGGGAGAGGGTAACTACGAGCAGTACTTC	CASMGEGNYEQYF
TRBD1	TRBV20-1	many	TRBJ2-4	TGCAGTGCTAGGGACAGGCAAGTCGAGACGATAGCCAAAAACATTCAGTACTTC	CSARDRQVETIAKNIQYF
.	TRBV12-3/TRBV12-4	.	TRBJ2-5	TGTGCCAGCAGTTTATGGTTGTCGCTAGCCCGAGAGACCCAGTACTTC	CASSLWLSLARETQYF
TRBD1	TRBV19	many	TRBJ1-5	TGTGCCAGCCAACAGGGGTTTGTCAATCAGCCCCAGCATTTT	CASQQGFVNQPQHF
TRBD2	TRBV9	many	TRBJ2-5	TGTGCCAGCAGCGGCCACAGCGGGAGTCTAGAGACCCAGTACTTC	CASSGHSGSLETQYF
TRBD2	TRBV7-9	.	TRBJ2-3	TGTGCCAGCAGCTTGTCTAGCGGGGGCACAGATACGCAGTATTTT	CASSLSSGGTDTQYF
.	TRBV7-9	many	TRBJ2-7	TGTGCCAGCAGCTTGACAGAGGCCTACGAGCAGTACTTC	CASSLTEAYEQYF
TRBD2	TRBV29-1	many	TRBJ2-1	TGCAGCGTTTACGGGACTAGCGTAAAGCTCCCCAATGAGCAGTTCTTC	CSVYGTSVKLPNEQFF
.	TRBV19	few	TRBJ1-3	TGTGCCAGTAGTTTGAGGACAGCGGATTACTCTGGAAACACCATATATTTT	CASSLRTADYSGNTIYF
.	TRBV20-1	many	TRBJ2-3	TGCAGTGCTCCCGCGGCGTCTGGCACAGATACGCAGTATTTT	CSAPAASGTDTQYF
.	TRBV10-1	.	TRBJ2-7	TGCGCCAGCAGTGAGTACCCTTTCTACGAGCAGTACTTC	CASSEYPFYEQYF
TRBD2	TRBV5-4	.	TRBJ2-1	TGTGCCAGCAGCCCTCTAAGCCCGGGACTAGGGGCGGGGGAGCAGTTCTTC	CASSPLSPGLGAGEQFF